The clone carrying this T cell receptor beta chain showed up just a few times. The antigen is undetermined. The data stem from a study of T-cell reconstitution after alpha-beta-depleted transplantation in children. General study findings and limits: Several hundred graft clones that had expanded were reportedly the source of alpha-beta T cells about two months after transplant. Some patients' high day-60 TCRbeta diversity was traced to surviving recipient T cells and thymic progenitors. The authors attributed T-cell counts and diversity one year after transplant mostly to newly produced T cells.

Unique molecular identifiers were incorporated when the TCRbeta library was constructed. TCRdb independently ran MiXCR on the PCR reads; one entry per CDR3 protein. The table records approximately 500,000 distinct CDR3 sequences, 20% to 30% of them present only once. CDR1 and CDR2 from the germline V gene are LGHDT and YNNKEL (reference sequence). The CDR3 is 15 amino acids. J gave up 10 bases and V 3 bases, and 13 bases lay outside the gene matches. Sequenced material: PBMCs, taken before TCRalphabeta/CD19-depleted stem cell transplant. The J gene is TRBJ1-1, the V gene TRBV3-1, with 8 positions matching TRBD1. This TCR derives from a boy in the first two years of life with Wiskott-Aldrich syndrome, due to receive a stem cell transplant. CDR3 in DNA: TGTGCCAGCAGCCATCCCAGACAGGGGACCTCCGGAGCTTTCTTT. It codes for CASSHPRQGTSGAFF.